The 28 T cell receptor beta chains in this list originate from one sample, sequenced in a study of identical twins. TCRdb fed the 5' RACE reads into MiXCR, producing one record per CDR3 protein. The sample records about 530,000 distinct CDR3 sequences, 20% to 25% being singletons. These data also formed part of another study, on yellow fever vaccine responses in identical twins.

The sequencing sample was made of CD4+ T cells sorted from blood. The receptors were sampled from a woman between 18 and 29 years old in good health.

The chain couples TRBV20-1 to TRBJ2-1, with 11 positions matching TRBD2. CDR3 length: 15 amino acids. The V segment lost 4 bases and the J segment 3 bases; nucleotides outside the gene matches: 5. Germline V gene data show CDR1 as DFQATT and CDR2 as SNEGSKA (reference sequence). The CDR3 DNA is TGCAGTGCTAAACTACTAGCGGGGGTCTACAATGAGCAGTTCTTC. Encoded protein: CSAKLLAGVYNEQFF.

The CDR3 bases are TGTGCCAGCGCCCGGCGGGAGAAAGATACGCAGTATTTT. Protein product: CASARREKDTQYF. The chain has TRBV2 and TRBJ2-3, with 7 bases fitting TRBD2. The CDR3 contains 13 residues. V lost 8 bases to trimming and J lost 5 bases; unmatched junction nucleotides: 7. Looked up from germline, CDR1 is SNHLY and CDR2 is FYNNEI.

The chain joins TRBV9 to TRBJ2-7, with TRBD2 identical over 7 bases. The J segment lost 4 bases and the V segment lost 0 bases, leaving 10 bases of the junction unmatched. The germline CDR1 and CDR2 sequences are SGDLS and YYNGEE. The CDR3 extends over 16 amino acids. The CDR3 protein is CASSVGFGGLTYEQYF. The CDR3 DNA sequence: TGTGCCAGCAGCGTAGGGTTTGGGGGACTAACGTACGAGCAGTACTTC.

This clonotype was seen more than once but under ten times. J is TRBJ2-3 and V is TRBV5-1; D perhaps matches TRBD2 (5 bases). This CDR3 contains 14 residues. CDR1 and CDR2 (germline): SGHRS, YFSETQ. Between the trimmed V and J ends, which lost 2 bases and 6 bases, there was a span of 13 bases. The CDR3 loop is CASSFGRRTDTQYF. In nucleotides, the CDR3 is TGCGCCAGCAGCTTCGGGCGTAGGACTGATACGCAGTATTTT.

The chain recombines TRBV20-1 with TRBJ2-1, with 10 bases aligning to TRBD1. The germline V gene has CDR1 DFQATT and CDR2 SNEGSKA (reference sequence). CDR3 length: 14 residues. V was clipped by 8 bases and J by 10 bases; unmatched bases: 14. The chain's CDR3 is CSLPRGTGVGEQFF. The CDR3 bases are TGCAGTCTACCAAGAGGGACAGGGGTCGGCGAGCAGTTCTTC.

V usage is TRBV3-1 and J usage is TRBJ2-1, with a possible D match to TRBD2 (5 bases). Germline-derived CDR1 and CDR2 are LGHDT and YNNKEL (reference sequence). V lost 3 bases and J 0 bases, leaving 15 bases between the germline ends. This CDR3 contains 17 residues. The DNA of the CDR3 is TGTGCCAGCAGCCACTTTCCTAGCCCGAGCTCCTACAATGAGCAGTTCTTC. Protein product: CASSHFPSPSSYNEQFF.

This chain links TRBV5-1 with TRBJ2-1; a weak D match, TRBD2 (5 bases). The CDR3 totals 17 residues. Germline loops: CDR1 SGHRS, CDR2 YFSETQ. The ends were cut back, 2 bases at V and 0 bases at J, with 15 bases in the middle. Here the CDR3 reads CASSLRPTSASYNEQFF. CDR3 bases: TGCGCCAGCAGCTTACGCCCTACTAGTGCCTCCTACAATGAGCAGTTCTTC.

This clonotype was detected ten times or more. The rearrangement joins TRBV4-1 to TRBJ1-6, with D uncertain. The CDR3 spans 17 residues. Trimming left V 1 base short and J 9 bases short, with 19 bases between. Germline-derived CDR1 and CDR2 are MGHRA and YSYEKL. As DNA, the CDR3 is TGCGCCAGCAGCCAAGCTGACCTATTCATATACGGTTCACCCCTCCACTTT. Its protein is CASSQADLFIYGSPLHF.

The chain carries TRBV10-1 and TRBJ2-1, with 10 positions matching TRBD2. This CDR3 region has 12 residues. CDR1 and CDR2 (germline): WNHNN, SYGVQD (reference sequence). V lost 11 bases to trimming and J lost 9 bases; unmatched junction nucleotides: 7. In nucleotides, the CDR3 is TGCGCCCCCTTGAGCGGGAGGGGTGAGCAGTTCTTC. Its translation is CAPLSGRGEQFF.

The chain couples TRBV7-6 to TRBJ2-5; TRBD2 matches 8 bases. From germline, CDR1 is SGHVS and CDR2 FNYEAQ. With 3 bases clipped from V and 5 bases from J, the junction kept 11 bases outside the gene matches. This CDR3 spans 16 amino acids. The CDR3 region is CASSLTSGSSGETQYF. In DNA, the CDR3 is TGTGCCAGCAGCTTGACCAGCGGGAGTAGCGGGGAGACCCAGTACTTC.

The rearrangement uses TRBV10-3 and TRBJ2-1; perhaps TRBD2 as D (6 bases). CDR3 length: 13 residues. Germline V gives CDR1 ENHRY, CDR2 SYGVKD. Between the trimmed V and J ends, which lost 8 bases and 8 bases, there was a span of 16 bases. The CDR3, as DNA: TGTGCCATCGGCGGGGAAGGGGTCCATGAGCAGTTCTTC. Protein sequence: CAIGGEGVHEQFF.

The chain uses TRBV12-3 or TRBV12-4 and TRBJ1-6, with TRBD1 identical over 10 bases. Unmatched junction bases numbered 5, after V lost 6 bases and J lost 6 bases. This CDR3 is 15 amino acids long. CDR3 bases: TGTGCCAGCAGAGGACAGGGGGAAAGTAATTCACCCCTCCACTTT. Translated: CASRGQGESNSPLHF.

V usage is TRBV7-9 and J usage is TRBJ2-7, with a possible D match to TRBD2 (5 bases). V lost 5 bases, J lost 6 bases, and 20 bases lay in between. Germline assignment: CDR1 SEHNR and CDR2 FQNEAQ (reference sequence). This CDR3 region has 15 residues. The DNA for the CDR3 is TGTGCCAGCAGCGCTTTCCCGGCTGAGGGCTTCGAGCAGTACTTC. It encodes CASSAFPAEGFEQYF.

Only a few counts were recorded for this clonotype. This chain joins TRBV10-3 and TRBJ2-6; 8 nucleotides align to TRBD1. The CDR3 extends over 16 amino acids. Per germline, CDR1 ENHRY and CDR2 SYGVKD. V was pared by 10 bases and J by 0 bases, with 8 bases of the junction left unmatched. In DNA form, the CDR3 reads TGTGCCACCAGGGGGCAGCGCGCCTCTGGGGCCAACGTCCTGACTTTC. Its translation: CATRGQRASGANVLTF.

This chain connects TRBV20-1 to TRBJ2-6, with D possibly called TRBD1 or TRBD2 (5 bases each). V dropped 3 bases and J dropped 0 bases, with 6 bases sitting between them. Germline lookup yields CDR1 DFQATT and CDR2 SNEGSKA (reference sequence). This CDR3 comprises 14 residues. CDR3 in DNA: TGCAGTGCTAGTGGGGGCTCTGGGGCCAACGTCCTGACTTTC. It yields the protein CSASGGSGANVLTF.

J is TRBJ2-1 and V is TRBV9; no clear D. Germline assignment: CDR1 SGDLS and CDR2 YYNGEE. The V end was cut by 1 base, the J end by 7 bases, with 6 bases between. The CDR3 covers 12 residues. The chain's CDR3 is CASSVLENEQFF. CDR3 DNA sequence: TGTGCCAGCAGCGTATTAGAAAATGAGCAGTTCTTC.

This clonotype occurred a few times. The V call is TRBV15, the J call TRBJ2-3, with D possibly called TRBD1 or TRBD2 (5 bases each). Germline-derived CDR1 and CDR2 are LNHNV and YYDKDF (reference sequence). Trimming removed 5 bases at V and 4 bases at J, with 19 bases between. The CDR3 totals 16 residues. Here the CDR3 reads CATSFVEGIGPDTQYF. CDR3 DNA: TGTGCCACCAGCTTCGTAGAGGGGATCGGCCCAGATACGCAGTATTTT.

The rearrangement joins TRBV27 to TRBJ2-5; TRBD2 agrees at 14 bases. CDR3 length equals 17 residues. The V segment lost 5 bases and the J segment 5 bases; nucleotides outside the gene matches: 10. Germline loops: CDR1 MNHEY, CDR2 SMNVEV (reference sequence). The CDR3 here is CASSIETSGRALETQYF. The CDR3 DNA is TGTGCCAGCAGTATCGAGACTAGCGGGAGGGCCCTGGAGACCCAGTACTTC.

This clonotype was counted a few times. The chain joins TRBV28 to TRBJ2-4; D ambiguous. The length of the CDR3 is 14 residues. Trimming took 6 bases from V and 0 from J, leaving 9 bases between them. From germline, CDR1 is MDHEN and CDR2 SYDVKM. DNA for the CDR3: TGTGCCAGCAGCCCCCGTCGAGCCAAAAACATTCAGTACTTC. Protein: CASSPRRAKNIQYF.

The chain combines TRBV7-3 with TRBJ2-7, with 7 positions matching TRBD2. The CDR3 has 13 residues. Germline values: CDR1 SGHTA, CDR2 FQGTGA. Trimming cost V 3 bases and J 2 bases; bases outside gene matches: 1. Written as DNA, the CDR3 is TGTGCCAGCAGCTTCGGACTAGCCTACGAGCAGTACTTC. Its translation: CASSFGLAYEQYF.

This clonotype was counted ten times or more. V gene TRBV3-1 combines with J gene TRBJ1-6; D uncertain. V was shortened by 2 bases and J by 4 bases, with 6 bases between the two germline ends. The CDR3 has 14 residues. The germline gives CDR1 LGHDT, CDR2 YNNKEL (reference sequence). CDR3 in amino acids: CASSQSEYNSPLHF. In DNA, the CDR3 is TGTGCCAGCAGCCAAAGCGAGTATAATTCACCCCTCCACTTT.

This clonotype was counted between two and nine times. The chain uses TRBV2 and TRBJ1-3, with TRBD1 matching 7 bases. The CDR3 loop spans 14 amino acids. CDR1 SNHLY and CDR2 FYNNEI come from the germline V gene. The V gene end was trimmed by 8 bases and the J gene end by 2 bases; junction bases not matched to a gene: 6. CDR3 nucleotides: TGTGCCAGCGAGACGACAGGGCCTGGAAACACCATATATTTT. Its translation is CASETTGPGNTIYF.

This clonotype appeared a few times. V and J are TRBV12-3 or TRBV12-4 and TRBJ2-1, with 7 bases fitting TRBD1. The ends lost 4 bases at V and 0 bases at J; junction bases unmatched: 6. The CDR3 extends over 16 amino acids. The CDR3 DNA reads as TGTGCCAGCAGTTCCGGGACAGTCAGCTCCTACAATGAGCAGTTCTTC. It translates to CASSSGTVSSYNEQFF.

This clonotype was detected only a few times. The chain has TRBV4-2 and TRBJ1-1, with 7 nucleotides matching TRBD1. CDR3 length: 16 amino acids. Germline trimming cut 0 bases from V and 4 bases from J; bases unmatched to any gene: 8. Germline V gene data show CDR1 as LGHNA and CDR2 as YNFKEQ. Written as DNA, the CDR3 is TGTGCCAGCAGCCAAGATCATACGGCAGGGGGCACTGAAGCTTTCTTT. Translating gives CASSQDHTAGGTEAFF.

The chain is built from TRBV10-3 and TRBJ2-3; D is undetermined. The CDR3 totals 11 residues. Germline V gene data show CDR1 as ENHRY and CDR2 as SYGVKD. V dropped 7 bases and J dropped 4 bases, with 6 bases sitting between them. CDR3 nucleotide sequence: TGTGCCATCACGGTGTCAGATACGCAGTATTTT. Translating gives CAITVSDTQYF.

The chain uses TRBV6-1 and TRBJ2-3; 8 bases are shared with TRBD1. Germline values: CDR1 MNHNS, CDR2 SASEGT. Trimming at V came to 4 bases and at J to 2 bases, leaving 8 bases not matched to a gene. This CDR3 is built from 16 residues. This chain's CDR3 is CASSGRTGRFTDTQYF. The CDR3 DNA follows: TGTGCCAGCAGTGGCCGGACAGGGAGGTTCACAGATACGCAGTATTTT.

This clonotype was picked up many times. This sequence joins TRBV4-2 and TRBJ2-1; TRBD2 agrees at 9 bases. The V segment lost 1 base and the J segment 6 bases; nucleotides outside the gene matches: 4. The CDR3 extends over 15 amino acids. The V gene's germline CDR1 is LGHNA and CDR2 YNFKEQ. Written as DNA, the CDR3 is TGTGCCAGCAGCCAAGGGGTTAGCGGGAGCAATGAGCAGTTCTTC. This codes for CASSQGVSGSNEQFF.

The sample holds a few counts of this clonotype. This chain's CDR3 is CASSVGRPIDEKLFF. The CDR3 DNA follows: TGCGCCAGCAGCGTTGGACGCCCGATAGATGAAAAACTGTTTTTT. The gene calls are TRBV5-1 and TRBJ1-4, with D unresolved. Trimming pared 4 bases from V and 6 bases from J, leaving 16 bases between. The CDR3 runs 15 residues. Germline CDR1 is SGHRS and CDR2 is YFSETQ.